A single T cell receptor (beta chain) is shown here with its context. What it recognizes is unknown. Germline-derived CDR1 and CDR2 are SNHLY and FYNNEI. CDR3 size: 15 residues. V trimming: 3 bases; J trimming: 8 bases; junction bases outside the gene matches: 9. Treatment in this sample: around 19 received Ad26.COV2.S at low or high dose, single or two shots; about 5 received placebo; per-sample allocation not given. Day 63 after the first vaccine or placebo injection was the time point for sampling. Sequencing was performed with immunoSEQ multiplex PCR; in TCRdb, only in-frame clones are kept and a portion is missing. The sample contains over 400,000 clones, roughly 90% of which appear only once. The data stem from a study of Ad26.COV2.S vaccination and SARS-CoV-2 variants. For the study at large: The Ad26.COV2.S arm of the COV1001 trial was where the donor was placed. Study conclusions and caveats: Breadth of non-spike TCRs did not differ between vaccinees and placebo recipients. Measurements of TCR breadth and depth may have given underestimates of the total T cell responses.

The V and J genes are TRBV2 and TRBJ2-1, with TRBD1 matching 8 bases. The sequences come from peripheral blood, collected in a trial of Ad26.COV2.S vaccine versus placebo. The receptor comes from a person between 18 and 65 years old who received the Ad26.COV2.S COVID-19 vaccine or a placebo. CDR3 bases: TGTGCCAGCAGTGATTTTAGGACAGGGAGCTATGAGCAGTTCTTC. Translated: CASSDFRTGSYEQFF.